This TCR beta chain was identified during a study of metastatic and nonmetastatic thyroid tumors. Study context: Repertoires of blood and of tissue (tumor or nodule) from malignant and benign thyroid patients were compared. Study-wide points: Malignant thyroid tumors reportedly had TCR beta diversity that was significantly higher than in benign nodules, in blood and tumor.

Treatment of any kind had been given to no patient before thyroid surgery. About this clone: Its target is unknown.

The V gene lost 2 bases and the J gene lost 8 bases, with 6 bases spanning the gap. Looked up from germline, CDR1 is MRHNA and CDR2 is SNTAGT. The CDR3 spans 12 residues. Original processing methods: The distant-metastasis classifier for papillary thyroid cancer was built from CDR3 differences across clinicopathological groups. TCRdb reprocessed the PCR reads using MiXCR. What appears here as the V and J calls and clone size reflects TCRdb's work, not the paper's. The profile shows 15,000 to 25,000 clones, 20% to 30% of them singletons. What was sequenced was blood. The genes are TRBV6-4 and TRBJ2-2; no clear D. This receptor was taken from a male donor with papillary thyroid cancer or a benign thyroid nodule (not recorded which). Some clones in this sample may be carry-over from other donors' samples. The CDR3 sequence: CASSDNAGELFF. In DNA, the CDR3 is TGTGCCAGCAGTGACAACGCGGGGGAGCTGTTTTTT.